The 18 T cell receptor beta chains below were found in one sample sequenced in a study of cytomegalovirus exposure and HLA in healthy donors. Generated by immunoSEQ multiplex PCR, the TCRdb table keeps only in-frame clones and is missing some. Of approximately 260,000 clones in the sample, 86% were seen once. The sample consisted of PBMCs. These receptors all stem from a woman aged 30 to 39 in good health and CMV-seropositive.

The genes are TRBV4-1 and TRBJ2-2; 12 nucleotides line up with TRBD2. Germline V gene sequence: CDR1 MGHRA, CDR2 YSYEKL. The CDR3 is 18 residues long. V dropped 7 bases and J dropped 3; count of bases not matched to a gene: 12. The CDR3 DNA is TGCGCCAGCACCACACTAGGGACTAGCGGGCCTCACACCGGGGAGCTGTTTTTT. It is translated as CASTTLGTSGPHTGELFF.

This clone was seen a single time. CDR3 sequence reads: CATNGAPGGEQYF. Here the CDR3 DNA reads TGTGCCACCAATGGGGCTCCGGGAGGCGAGCAGTACTTC. J is TRBJ2-7 and V is TRBV28; 7 nucleotides match TRBD2. V lost 10 bases to trimming and J lost 6 bases; unmatched junction nucleotides: 12. Germline V lookup: CDR1 MDHEN, CDR2 SYDVKM. The CDR3 runs to 13 residues. The variable domain in full, with the rest retrieved from reference TRBV28 and TRBJ2-7, is DVKVTQSSRYLVKRTGEKVFLECVQDMDHENMFWYRQDPGLGLRLIYFSYDVKMKEKGDIPEGYSVSREKKERFSLILESASTNQTSMYLCATNGAPGGEQYFGPGTRLTVT.

The chain recombines TRBV28 with TRBJ1-2; possible D gene TRBD1, 5 bases. This CDR3 is 15 amino acids long. CDR1 and CDR2 (germline): MDHEN, SYDVKM. The V end was cut by 5 bases, the J end by 1 base, with 14 bases between. The CDR3 coding sequence is TGTGCCAGCAGTGGGGGGACTGACTTTAACTATGGCTACACCTTC. Its translation is CASSGGTDFNYGYTF.

This clone occurred once. V is TRBV13 and J is TRBJ1-4, with 7 bases lining up with TRBD1. The V gene end was trimmed by 3 bases and the J gene end by 7 bases; junction bases not matched to a gene: 11. The CDR3 length is 16 residues. Germline V gene sequence: CDR1 PRHDT, CDR2 FYEKMQ (reference sequence). CDR3 bases: TGTGCCAGCAGCTTGGTGGGAGACAGGGCTGGTGAAAAACTGTTTTTT. It translates to CASSLVGDRAGEKLFF.

This sequence joins TRBV7-8 and TRBJ1-2; 11 positions match TRBD1. Germline V CDR1 and CDR2: SGHVS, FQNEAQ. Trimming cost V 7 bases and J 3 bases; bases outside gene matches: 13. This CDR3 is built from 17 residues. CDR3 DNA: TGTGCCAGCACCGTTGGCCCGGGACAGGGGGGCTACTATGGCTACACCTTC. Encoded protein: CASTVGPGQGGYYGYTF.

The chain uses TRBV27 and TRBJ1-2; D is perhaps TRBD1 (6 bases). From germline, CDR1 is MNHEY and CDR2 SMNVEV (reference sequence). V dropped 3 bases and J dropped 3 bases, with 11 bases sitting between them. This CDR3 region has 14 residues. CDR3 DNA: TGTGCCAGCAGTTTCGGGGGGCGGGACTATGGCTACACCTTC. As protein: CASSFGGRDYGYTF.

The chain uses TRBV4-1 and TRBJ1-5, with 9 bases lining up with TRBD1. The CDR3 is made up of 16 amino acids. Trimming cost V 5 bases and J 7 bases; bases outside gene matches: 12. From germline, CDR1 is MGHRA and CDR2 YSYEKL. CDR3 sequence reads: CASSVTTGGRQQPQHF. The CDR3 nucleotides are TGCGCCAGCAGCGTTACGACAGGGGGTAGGCAACAGCCCCAGCATTTT.

This clone showed up many times. The V and J genes are TRBV28 and TRBJ1-5; 7 positions match TRBD1. This CDR3 is built from 17 residues. The trim removed 3 bases at V and 0 bases at J, leaving 8 bases unmatched. From germline, CDR1 is MDHEN and CDR2 SYDVKM. The CDR3 sequence is CASSFPQGPNSNQPQHF. CDR3 sequence (DNA): TGTGCCAGCAGTTTCCCACAGGGGCCGAATAGCAATCAGCCCCAGCATTTT.

A single count supports this clone. The rearrangement uses TRBV7-9 and TRBJ1-1, with TRBD1 identical over 11 bases. Trimming at V came to 7 bases and at J to 8 bases, leaving 9 bases not matched to a gene. Per the germline V gene, CDR1 is SEHNR and CDR2 is FQNEAQ (reference sequence). The CDR3 length is 14 residues. Written as DNA, the CDR3 is TGTGCCAGCACATCTACGGACAGGGGGCGGGAAGCTTTCTTT. Amino acid sequence: CASTSTDRGREAFF.

The chain couples TRBV27 to TRBJ2-2; D is unclear. In germline, CDR1 is MNHEY, CDR2 SMNVEV (reference sequence). This CDR3 region has 11 residues. The CDR3 region is CASTQTGELFF. In nucleotides, the CDR3 is TGTGCATCTACACAGACCGGGGAGCTGTTTTTT.

The rearrangement uses TRBV6-1 and TRBJ2-3; 9 bases are shared with TRBD1. After removal of 9 bases from V and 2 bases from J, the junction contained 6 bases not matched to a gene. Germline CDR1 and CDR2: MNHNS and SASEGT. The CDR3 covers 14 residues. The CDR3 DNA follows: TGTGCCAGTTCCGGGACAGGGTACACAGATACGCAGTATTTT. Translation: CASSGTGYTDTQYF.

The chain links TRBV7-9 to TRBJ1-2; 7 nucleotides line up with TRBD1. Germline CDR1 SEHNR, CDR2 FQNEAQ (reference sequence). There are 14 residues in the CDR3. The J segment lost 4 bases and the V segment lost 3 bases, leaving 5 bases of the junction unmatched. CDR3 in DNA: TGTGCCAGCAGCTTCGACGACAGGGCCTATGGCTACACCTTC. Encoded protein: CASSFDDRAYGYTF.

V and J are TRBV30 and TRBJ2-5; D is possibly TRBD2 (5 bases). The CDR3 runs to 18 residues. V was shortened by 1 base and J by 5 bases, with 26 bases between the two germline ends. Germline assignment: CDR1 GTSNPN and CDR2 SVGIG (reference sequence). CDR3 bases: TGTGCCTGGAGTGAGTGGGTACAGTCCGAATCTGGGGAGGAGACCCAGTACTTC. This sequence encodes CAWSEWVQSESGEETQYF. Looking up the rest from reference TRBV30 and TRBJ2-5 gives the full variable domain: SQTIHQWPATLVQPVGSPLSLECTVEGTSNPNLYWYRQAAGRGLQLLFYSVGIGQISSEVPQNLSASRPQDRQFILSSKKLLLSDSGFYLCAWSEWVQSESGEETQYFGPGTRLLVL.

The chain is built from TRBV11-3 and TRBJ2-7; TRBD1 aligns across 9 bases. The CDR3 loop spans 14 amino acids. Looked up from germline, CDR1 is SGHNT and CDR2 is YENEEA. After removal of 4 bases from V and 3 bases from J, the junction contained 4 bases not matched to a gene. In DNA, the CDR3 is TGTGCCAGCAGCTCCGGGACAGGGCTCTACGAGCAGTACTTC. Amino acid sequence: CASSSGTGLYEQYF. Together with reference TRBV11-3 and TRBJ2-7, the CDR3 gives the full variable domain: EAGVVQSPRYKIIEKKQPVAFWCNPISGHNTLYWYLQNLGQGPELLIRYENEEAVDDSQLPKDRFSAERLKGVDSTLKIQPAELGDSAVYLCASSSGTGLYEQYFGPGTRLTVT.

The chain recombines TRBV19 with TRBJ2-1, with D possibly being TRBD2 (6 bases). CDR1 is LNHDA, CDR2 SQIVND, per germline (reference sequence). The CDR3 totals 15 residues. The V end was cut by 3 bases, the J end by 4 bases, with 13 bases between. The CDR3 DNA reads as TGTGCCAGTAGTATTGGCGGAGGGATGTACAATGAGCAGTTCTTC. Protein sequence: CASSIGGGMYNEQFF.

This chain links TRBV2 with TRBJ2-5; tentatively, D is TRBD2 (5 bases). The V end lost 0 bases, the J end lost 6 bases, and 17 bases lay between the germline ends. The CDR3 spans 16 residues. CDR1 and CDR2 (germline): SNHLY, FYNNEI. CDR3 amino acids: CASSEARGGVGKTQYF. CDR3 sequence (DNA): TGTGCCAGCAGTGAAGCGCGTGGAGGCGTTGGAAAGACCCAGTACTTC.

J is TRBJ1-1 and V is TRBV10-2; no clear D gene. Germline V gene sequence: CDR1 WSHSY, CDR2 SAAADI. Trimming stripped 3 bases from V and 6 bases from J, with 11 bases between. CDR3 length: 13 amino acids. CDR3 loop: CASSDVGRSEAFF. The CDR3 coding sequence is TGCGCCAGCAGTGATGTGGGCCGATCTGAAGCTTTCTTT.

This clone is a singleton in its sample. The rearrangement joins TRBV7-9 to TRBJ2-3, with D possibly being TRBD1 (5 bases). The CDR3 is 15 residues long. Germline CDR1 is SEHNR and CDR2 is FQNEAQ (reference sequence). Trimming removed 1 base at V and 2 bases at J, with 10 bases between. Here the CDR3 DNA reads TGTGCCAGCAGCTTAGTAAGTGGGGCCACAGATACGCAGTATTTT. This gives the protein CASSLVSGATDTQYF. The full variable domain, in which reference TRBV7-9 and TRBJ2-3 provide the parts outside the CDR3, is DTGVSQNPRHKITKRGQNVTFRCDPISEHNRLYWYRQTLGQGPEFLTYFQNEAQLEKSRLLSDRFSAERPKGSFSTLEIQRTEQGDSAMYLCASSLVSGATDTQYFGPGTRLTVL.